This T cell receptor beta chain came from a study of blood T cell repertoires in COVID-19 (dated by TCRdb to about 2020). Turning to the overall study: The collaborator samples originated in the United States, Italy and Spain and spanned the acute and convalescent phases of COVID-19. The material from the prospective study consisted of cDNA or gDNA derived from T cells, B-cell-depleted T cells, or PBMCs. Subjects who had been exposed to COVID-19, were actively infected with it, or had recovered from it provided the deeply sampled blood TCRbeta repertoires that made up the dataset. The repertoires were released in a freely available public database intended as a resource for research on the immune response to SARS-CoV-2. Samples came from the ongoing ImmuneRACE study (first 160 participants) plus 1,254 subjects from 6 global collaborators. Sample metadata almost always included a de-identified subject ID, COVID-19 status, age in years and sex. Where available, HLA class I and class II types were obtained from metadata supplied by the sample provider rather than from assay-based typing.

The V end loses 6 bases and the J end loses 0 bases, and a stretch of 8 bases separates them. Measured from the cysteine to the phenylalanine, the CDR3 is 13 residues long. The sequence is cut down to CDR3 DNA, 39 bases in frame from base 1. What the research found in general, with its limitations: The quantity of clinical and demographic metadata differed by source and by participant and was supplied without curation.

TCRbeta CDR3 regions were amplified from genomic DNA using the immunoSEQ Assay, a bias-controlled multiplex PCR. From the authors' description of their analysis: Nucleated cell counts per sample were estimated from amplification of reference gene primers within the assay. To quantify the absolute abundance of each unique TCRbeta CDR3 rearrangement, sequence reads were collapsed and filtered. For each sample, productive Simpson clonality was calculated as the square root of Simpson's diversity index over productive rearrangements. Entries here come from immuneACCESS through TCRdb and include only in-frame sequences with V and J called. Some clones fail to appear in such tables; in the studies checked, an unresolved V gene covers under half of the shortfall, and the cause of the remainder is unknown. The V and J calls and the clone size are those of that table, but D and trimming were determined from the DNA. The sample table records 250,000 or so clones; 84% of these occur just once. The top ten constitute about 1.8% of the sample.

Participants in the prospective study were aged roughly 18 to 100 years, lived in 24 United States geographic areas, and enrolled through a virtual design. Cohort assignment in the prospective study relied on participant-reported clinical history from a screening survey and a study questionnaire. Recovered participants in ImmuneRACE Cohort 3 were defined as having two consecutive negative NP/OP PCR tests, clearance from a healthcare professional, or resolution of symptoms. In the prospective study, mobile phlebotomists collected whole blood, serum and a nasopharyngeal or oropharyngeal swab from each participant. Over a roughly 2-month period, participants in the prospective study had the option of providing additional blood draws and questionnaires. Before DNA extraction, blood samples from the prospective study were shipped at room temperature or frozen. Details on this clone: Its target antigen remains unknown. Within one base of it there is no much larger clone, and no base qualities were kept.

This chain joins TRBV12-3 or TRBV12-4 to TRBJ1-1; the D gene lacks a confident call. This sequence originates from a man between 60 and 75 years old who had recovered from COVID-19. Sequenced input: PBMCs or T cells enriched from blood (not recorded which). CDR3 reads: CASRLGMNTEAFF. The sequenced DNA is TGTGCCAGCAGACTAGGGATGAACACTGAAGCTTTCTTT.